A single count supports the clone carrying this TCR beta chain. This record belongs to a study of CD8 T cells in Susac syndrome. This CDR3 region has 16 residues. V was trimmed by 4 bases and J by 0 bases, leaving 14 bases between them. With random hexamers, reverse transcription was performed on about 0.45 to 1 ug of RNA. TCRdb redid the calling of the immunoSEQ multiplex PCR reads with MiXCR, one entry per CDR3 protein. The profile covers roughly 150,000 distinct CDR3 sequences, with roughly 94% appearing a single time and about 0.1% taken by the ten largest. The clonotype originates from a human donor with multiple sclerosis. Sequenced input: CD4+ T cells from PBMCs. The V gene is TRBV12-3 or TRBV12-4, the J gene TRBJ2-3; D is uncertain. The DNA of the CDR3 is TGTGCCAGCAGTTCGGAGACGCCGAGGAGCACAGATACGCAGTATTTT. Translating gives CASSSETPRSTDTQYF.